The rows below give T cell receptor beta chains drawn from one sample of a study of blood T cell repertoires in COVID-19. Measured with immunoSEQ multiplex PCR; TCRdb has only the in-frame clones, and not every one. The sample holds some 320,000 clones, more than 75% seen once. The sequencing input was peripheral blood. The receptors derive from a woman aged 50 to 60 who had recovered from COVID-19. CDR3s include the opening cysteine and the closing phenylalanine or tryptophan. The D gene is left open where the match is weak. Where a row states a size, it is once, few, many or the class of an expanded clone; other rows omit it.

>TRBJ2-2|TRBD1|TRBV6-1|-
CASSEPGGMRTGELFF
>TRBJ1-5|TRBD1|TRBV19|-
CASSQPGQVRNQPQHF
>TRBJ2-7|-|TRBV3-1/TRBV3-2|-
CASSRSARGNYEQYF
>TRBJ1-2|-|TRBV28|-
CASSGGLNYGYTF
>TRBJ1-2|TRBD1|TRBV27|-
CASSSRDRVHGYTF
>TRBJ2-7|TRBD1|TRBV29-1|-
CSVARGSYEQYF
>TRBJ1-1|TRBD1|TRBV6-1|-
CASIGTANTEAFF
>TRBJ2-3|TRBD2|TRBV7-2|once
CASSSETLAARTDTQYF
>TRBJ2-4|TRBD1|TRBV9|-
CASSTSGQGWDIQYF
>TRBJ1-5|-|TRBV7-2|-
CASRQAQGSQPQHF
>TRBJ2-7|-|TRBV5-1|few
CASSFSDPSYEQYF
>TRBJ1-3|-|TRBV3-1/TRBV3-2|once
CASSPGTHSGNTIYF
>TRBJ2-3|TRBD2|TRBV7-3|-
CASSSGTSGRTDTQYF
>TRBJ2-2|-|TRBV19|-
CASSIQGWAGELFF
>TRBJ1-2|TRBD1|TRBV2|-
CASSILGQGGYGYTF